The TCR beta chain described here comes from a study of blood T cell repertoires in COVID-19. Study information: The cDNA or gDNA used as material had been derived from T cells, B-cell-depleted T cells, or PBMCs.

Using immunoSEQ multiplex PCR, the repertoire was profiled, and TCRdb retains in-frame clones only, with some absent. The sample includes a few hundred thousand clones, around nine tenths of them seen just once. Per the germline V gene, CDR1 is SEHNR and CDR2 is FQNEAQ (reference sequence). This CDR3 is built from 14 residues. V lost 4 bases, J lost 0 bases, and 9 bases lay in between. This clone was counted a single time. Participants, about 18 to 90 years old, spanned fewer than 25 US areas. This clonotype was obtained from a woman aged 55-70 years who had recovered from COVID-19. Sequencing input: PBMCs or T cells enriched from blood (not recorded which). This rearrangement joins TRBV7-9 to TRBJ1-2; D not resolved. The CDR3 sequence is CASSSGPSNYGYTF. The DNA for the CDR3 is TGTGCCAGCAGCTCAGGCCCTTCTAACTATGGCTACACCTTC.